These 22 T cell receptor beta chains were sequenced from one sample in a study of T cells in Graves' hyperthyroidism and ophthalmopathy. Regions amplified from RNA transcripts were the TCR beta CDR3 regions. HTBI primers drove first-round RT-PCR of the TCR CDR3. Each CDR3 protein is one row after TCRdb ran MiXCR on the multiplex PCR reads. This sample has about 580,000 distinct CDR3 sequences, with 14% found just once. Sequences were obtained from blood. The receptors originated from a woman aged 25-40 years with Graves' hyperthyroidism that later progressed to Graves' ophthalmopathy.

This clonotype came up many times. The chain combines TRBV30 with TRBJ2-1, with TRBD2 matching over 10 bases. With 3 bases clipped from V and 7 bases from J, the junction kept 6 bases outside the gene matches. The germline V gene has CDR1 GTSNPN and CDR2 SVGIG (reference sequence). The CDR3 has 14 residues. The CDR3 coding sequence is TGTGCCTGGAGGACTATAGCGGGAGGTAATGAGCAGTTCTTC. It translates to CAWRTIAGGNEQFF.

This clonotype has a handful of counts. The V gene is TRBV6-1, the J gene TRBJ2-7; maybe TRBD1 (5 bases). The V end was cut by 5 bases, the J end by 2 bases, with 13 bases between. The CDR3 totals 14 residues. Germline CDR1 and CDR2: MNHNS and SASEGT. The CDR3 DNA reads TGTGCCAGCAGTTTCCAGGGAAGCACCTACGAGCAGTACTTC. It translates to CASSFQGSTYEQYF.

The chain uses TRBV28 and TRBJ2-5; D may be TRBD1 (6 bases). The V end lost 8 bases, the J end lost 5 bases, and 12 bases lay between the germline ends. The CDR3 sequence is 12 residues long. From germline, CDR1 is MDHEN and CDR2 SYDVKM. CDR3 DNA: TGTGCCAGCCGAACAGGGACGGAGACCCAGTACTTC. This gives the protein CASRTGTETQYF.

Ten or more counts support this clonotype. CDR3 DNA sequence: TGTGCCAGCAGTTTCGTACCCGGCAGGAAGGCTTTCTTT. Protein sequence: CASSFVPGRKAFF. This rearrangement joins TRBV28 to TRBJ1-1; no reliable D call. This CDR3 comprises 13 residues. V lost 3 bases, J lost 11 bases, and 16 bases lay in between. The germline gives CDR1 MDHEN, CDR2 SYDVKM.

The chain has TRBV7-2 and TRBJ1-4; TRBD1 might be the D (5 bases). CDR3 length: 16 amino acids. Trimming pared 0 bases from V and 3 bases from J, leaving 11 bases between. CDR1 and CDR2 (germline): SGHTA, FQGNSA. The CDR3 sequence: CASSLATVTANEKLFF. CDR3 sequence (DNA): TGTGCCAGCAGCTTAGCGACTGTGACAGCTAATGAAAAACTGTTTTTT.

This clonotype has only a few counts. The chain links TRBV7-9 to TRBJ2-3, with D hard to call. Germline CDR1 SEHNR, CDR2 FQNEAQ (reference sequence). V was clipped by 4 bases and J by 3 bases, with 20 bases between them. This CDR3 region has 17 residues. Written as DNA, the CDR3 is TGTGCCAGCAGCTACCCGAAGGGCCTCGGCGTGACAGATACGCAGTATTTT. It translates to CASSYPKGLGVTDTQYF.

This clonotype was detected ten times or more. This CDR3 is CASSLALGEGQPQHF. The CDR3 DNA reads TGTGCCAGCAGCTTAGCGCTGGGGGAGGGTCAGCCCCAGCATTTT. The V gene is TRBV7-8, the J gene TRBJ1-5; the D gene is possibly TRBD1 (5 bases). The CDR3 length is 15 residues. V was clipped by 0 bases and J by 6 bases, with 12 bases between them. Germline assignment: CDR1 SGHVS and CDR2 FQNEAQ.

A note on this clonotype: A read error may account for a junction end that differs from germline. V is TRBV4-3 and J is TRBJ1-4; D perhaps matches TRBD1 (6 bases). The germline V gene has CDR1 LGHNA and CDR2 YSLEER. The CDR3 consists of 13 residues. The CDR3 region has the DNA TGCGCCGGCAGTTCCGAGGGGGGTGAAAAACTGTTTTTT. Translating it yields CAGSSEGGEKLFF.

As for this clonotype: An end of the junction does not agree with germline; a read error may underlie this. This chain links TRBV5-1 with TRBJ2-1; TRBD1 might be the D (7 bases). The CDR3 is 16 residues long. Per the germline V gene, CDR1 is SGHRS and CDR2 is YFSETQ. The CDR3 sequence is CASSLDTGDSYNDQCF. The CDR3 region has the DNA TGCGCCAGCAGCTTGGATACAGGGGACTCCTACAATGATCAGTGCTTC.

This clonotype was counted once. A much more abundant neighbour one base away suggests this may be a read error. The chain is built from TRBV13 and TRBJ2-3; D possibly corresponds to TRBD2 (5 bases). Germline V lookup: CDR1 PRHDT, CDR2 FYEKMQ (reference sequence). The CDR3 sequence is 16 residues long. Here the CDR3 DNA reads TGTGCCAGCAGCTTTAGAGTAGCGACAAGCACAGATACGCGGTATTTT. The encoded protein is CASSFRVATSTDTRYF.

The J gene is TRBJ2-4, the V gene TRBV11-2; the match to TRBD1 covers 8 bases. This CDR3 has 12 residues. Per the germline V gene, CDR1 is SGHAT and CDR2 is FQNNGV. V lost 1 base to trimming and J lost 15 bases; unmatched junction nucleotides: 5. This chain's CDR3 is CASSLAGQELYF. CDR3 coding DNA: TGTGCCAGCAGCTTAGCGGGACAGGAATTGTACTTC.

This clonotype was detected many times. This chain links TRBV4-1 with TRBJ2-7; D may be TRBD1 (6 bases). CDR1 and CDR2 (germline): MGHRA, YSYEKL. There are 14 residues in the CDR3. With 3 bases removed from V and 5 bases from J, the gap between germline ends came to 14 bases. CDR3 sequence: CASSQDTGTDEQYF. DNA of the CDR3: TGCGCCAGCAGCCAGGATACAGGGACCGACGAGCAGTACTTC.

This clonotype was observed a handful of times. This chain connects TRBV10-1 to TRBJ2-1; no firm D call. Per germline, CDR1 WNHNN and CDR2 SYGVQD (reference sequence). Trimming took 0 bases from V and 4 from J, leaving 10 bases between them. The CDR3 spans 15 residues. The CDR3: CASSESVFRYNEQFF. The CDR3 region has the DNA TGCGCCAGCAGTGAGTCGGTCTTCCGTTACAATGAGCAGTTCTTC.

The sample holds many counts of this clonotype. The DNA for the CDR3 is TGTGCCAGTAGTATCGACAGGGGAGGAACTGAAGCTTTCTTT. It is translated as CASSIDRGGTEAFF. The chain is built from TRBV19 and TRBJ1-1; 8 positions match TRBD1. V lost 3 bases and J lost 5; bases outside the gene matches: 5. The CDR3 contains 14 residues. Germline assignment: CDR1 LNHDA and CDR2 SQIVND (reference sequence).

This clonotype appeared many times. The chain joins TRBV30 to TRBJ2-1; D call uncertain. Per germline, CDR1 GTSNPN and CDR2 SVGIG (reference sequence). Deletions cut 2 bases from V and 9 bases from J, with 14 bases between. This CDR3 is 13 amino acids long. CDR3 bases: TGTGCCTGGAGTAAGCCCCCTACCAGTGAGCAGTTCTTC. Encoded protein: CAWSKPPTSEQFF.

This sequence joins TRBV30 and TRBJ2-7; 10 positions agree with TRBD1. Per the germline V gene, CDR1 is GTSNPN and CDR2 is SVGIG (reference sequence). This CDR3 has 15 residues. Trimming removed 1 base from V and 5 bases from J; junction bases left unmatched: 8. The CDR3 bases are TGTGCCTGGAGTGCGACAGGGGGCTTGGGGAACGAGCAGTACTTC. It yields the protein CAWSATGGLGNEQYF.

The chain's CDR3 is CASSPGVSVSYEQYF. The CDR3 DNA sequence: TGTGCCAGCAGCCCGGGGGTGTCGGTATCCTACGAGCAGTACTTC. The chain employs TRBV5-5 and TRBJ2-7; TRBD2 might be the D (6 bases). CDR1 SGHKS and CDR2 YYEKEE come from the germline V gene (reference sequence). Trimming shortened V by 4 bases and J by 1 base, and 15 bases separated the two germline ends. This CDR3 is built from 15 residues.

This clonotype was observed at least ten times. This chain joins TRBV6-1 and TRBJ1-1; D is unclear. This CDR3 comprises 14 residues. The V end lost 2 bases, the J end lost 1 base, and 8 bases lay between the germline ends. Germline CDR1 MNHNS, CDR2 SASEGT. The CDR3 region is CASSEQSRNTEAFF. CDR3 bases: TGTGCCAGCAGTGAACAGTCCCGGAACACTGAAGCTTTCTTT.

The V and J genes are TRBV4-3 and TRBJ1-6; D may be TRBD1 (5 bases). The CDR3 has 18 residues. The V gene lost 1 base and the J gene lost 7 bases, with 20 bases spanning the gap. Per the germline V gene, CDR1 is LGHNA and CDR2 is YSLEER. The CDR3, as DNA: TGCGCCAGCAGCCAAGTCTATACGGCAGGGTTAGGGAATTCACCCCTCCACTTT. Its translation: CASSQVYTAGLGNSPLHF.

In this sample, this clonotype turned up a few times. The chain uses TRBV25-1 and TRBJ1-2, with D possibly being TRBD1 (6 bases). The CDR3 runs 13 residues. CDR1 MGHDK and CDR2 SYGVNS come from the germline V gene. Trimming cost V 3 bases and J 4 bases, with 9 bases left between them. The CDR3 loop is CASSDGGFYGYTF. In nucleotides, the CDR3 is TGTGCCAGCAGTGACGGGGGCTTCTATGGCTACACCTTC.

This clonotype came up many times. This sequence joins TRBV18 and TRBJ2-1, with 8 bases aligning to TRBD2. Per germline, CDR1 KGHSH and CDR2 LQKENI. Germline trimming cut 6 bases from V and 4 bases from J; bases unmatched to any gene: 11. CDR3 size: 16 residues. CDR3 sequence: CASSQPGLGLYNEQFF. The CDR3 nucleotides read TGTGCCAGCTCGCAGCCGGGACTAGGTCTTTACAATGAGCAGTTCTTC.

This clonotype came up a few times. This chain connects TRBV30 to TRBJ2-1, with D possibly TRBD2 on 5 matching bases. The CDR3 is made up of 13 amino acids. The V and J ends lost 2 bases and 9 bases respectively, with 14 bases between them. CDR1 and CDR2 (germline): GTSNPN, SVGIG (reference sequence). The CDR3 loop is CAWSPQAEVEQFF. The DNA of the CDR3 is TGTGCCTGGAGTCCCCAAGCGGAGGTTGAGCAGTTCTTC.